A single sample is the source of the 17 T cell receptor beta chains below, sequenced in a study of CD8 T cells in Susac syndrome (dated by TCRdb to the late 2010s). The library was made by the immunoSEQ multiplex PCR assay. RNA was extracted using the RNeasy kit, and about 0.5 to 1 microgram was reverse transcribed with random hexamers. Through fastp at Q25 and MiXCR, TCRdb rebuilt clones from the public reads, retaining in-frame beta chains. CDR3 protein duplicates are merged, each entry listing the most common genes and DNA. Recorded for this sample are 200,000 or so distinct CDR3 sequences; approximately 95% of them occurred a single time. The ten largest account for under 0.095% of the sample. Sequencing was performed on CD4+ T cells from PBMCs. The receptors were sampled from a human donor with multiple sclerosis.

This clonotype has only one observation. V gene TRBV9 combines with J gene TRBJ1-6; D gene ambiguous. CDR3 length: 14 amino acids. Germline V lookup: CDR1 SGDLS, CDR2 YYNGEE. V lost 0 bases to trimming and J lost 5 bases, with 6 bases between them. CDR3 residues: CASSVDSDNSPLHF. For the CDR3, the DNA is TGTGCCAGCAGCGTAGACAGCGATAATTCACCCCTCCACTTT.

This chain links TRBV4-2 with TRBJ1-5; D is ambiguous. This CDR3 spans 14 amino acids. Germline V lookup: CDR1 LGHNA, CDR2 YNFKEQ. V lost 0 bases and J 4 bases, leaving 7 bases between the germline ends. The CDR3 loop reads CASSQDARNQPQHF. The CDR3 bases are TGTGCCAGCAGCCAAGACGCTCGGAATCAGCCCCAGCATTTT.

This sequence joins TRBV6-1 and TRBJ2-1; D is ambiguous. Germline V lookup: CDR1 MNHNS, CDR2 SASEGT. The CDR3 is made up of 12 amino acids. Trimming cost V 2 bases and J 15 bases, with 14 bases left between them. In nucleotides, the CDR3 is TGTGCCAGCAGTGAAACGAAGAATAGGGCGTTCTTC. Translation: CASSETKNRAFF.

The chain carries TRBV6-2 or TRBV6-3 and TRBJ1-2; unclear D gene. The CDR3 loop spans 12 amino acids. V dropped 10 bases and J dropped 5 bases, with 14 bases sitting between them. Germline-derived CDR1 and CDR2 are MNHEY and SVGEGT. The CDR3 reads CATSGLRYGYTF. For the CDR3, the DNA is TGTGCCACCTCGGGCCTTCGATATGGCTACACCTTC.

V is TRBV29-1 and J is TRBJ2-1, with D tentatively TRBD1 (6 bases). This CDR3 has 13 amino acids. The V and J ends lost 1 base and 10 bases respectively, with 14 bases between them. Germline V CDR1 and CDR2: SQVTM, ANQGSEA. The CDR3 spells CSVEAYRESEQFF. CDR3 in DNA: TGCAGCGTTGAAGCCTACAGGGAGTCCGAGCAGTTCTTC.

The V and J genes are TRBV29-1 and TRBJ2-6; D gene ambiguous. Trimming took off 5 bases at V and 0 bases at J, with 17 bases between the two ends. The CDR3 totals 17 residues. Germline assignment: CDR1 SQVTM and CDR2 ANQGSEA. CDR3 loop: CSVLEWQTYSGANVLTF. The CDR3 DNA sequence: TGCAGCGTTCTGGAATGGCAGACATACTCTGGGGCCAACGTCCTGACTTTC. Combining the CDR3 with reference TRBV29-1 and TRBJ2-6 gives the whole variable domain SAVISQKPSRDICQRGTSLTIQCQVDSQVTMMFWYRQQPGQSLTLIATANQGSEATYESGFVIDKFPISRPNLTFSTLTVSNMSPEDSSIYLCSVLEWQTYSGANVLTFGAGSRLTVL.

The chain recombines TRBV11-2 with TRBJ2-2; 10 bases are shared with TRBD2. After removal of 5 bases from V and 1 base from J, the junction contained 1 base not matched to a gene. CDR3 size: 15 residues. CDR1 and CDR2 from the germline V gene are SGHAT and FQNNGV. The CDR3: CASSPSGRNTGELFF. The DNA of the CDR3 is TGTGCCAGCAGCCCTAGCGGGAGGAACACCGGGGAGCTGTTTTTT.

The CDR3 reads CASSPTSRETQYF. In DNA, the CDR3 is TGTGCCAGCAGCCCCACTAGCAGAGAGACCCAGTACTTC. V is TRBV11-2 and J is TRBJ2-5; a possible D gene is TRBD2 (6 bases). Trimming stripped 5 bases from V and 4 bases from J, with 11 bases between. CDR1 and CDR2 (germline): SGHAT, FQNNGV. The CDR3 runs 13 residues.

The V call is TRBV20-1, the J call TRBJ1-2; D is undetermined. Germline values: CDR1 DFQATT, CDR2 SNEGSKA (reference sequence). Trimming cost V 0 bases and J 5 bases, with 7 bases left between them. This CDR3 spans 12 amino acids. This CDR3 reads CSARDWEYGYTF. CDR3 DNA: TGCAGTGCTAGAGATTGGGAATATGGCTACACCTTC.

This clonotype turned up a few times. V gene TRBV4-3 combines with J gene TRBJ2-7; the D gene is possibly TRBD2 (7 bases). This CDR3 has 15 amino acids. CDR1 and CDR2 from the germline V gene are LGHNA and YSLEER. With 1 base removed from V and 4 bases from J, the gap between germline ends came to 14 bases. In nucleotides, the CDR3 is TGCGCCAGCAGCCAAGCTCCGGGGGGCGGGTACGAGCAGTACTTC. It translates to CASSQAPGGGYEQYF.

This rearrangement joins TRBV29-1 to TRBJ2-1; TRBD2 aligns across 9 bases. Germline assignment: CDR1 SQVTM and CDR2 ANQGSEA. This CDR3 comprises 13 residues. Losses at the gene ends were 6 bases for V and 8 bases for J; bases not matched to a gene: 8. This CDR3 is CSVERGEGHEQFF. DNA of the CDR3: TGCAGCGTAGAGCGGGGGGAGGGCCATGAGCAGTTCTTC.

CDR3 nucleotide sequence: TGTGCCTGGAGTGTCCCAGGGGTAGCCAAAAACATTCAGTACTTC. It is translated as CAWSVPGVAKNIQYF. The rearrangement joins TRBV30 to TRBJ2-4, with a tentative D call TRBD1 (6 bases). V was shortened by 0 bases and J by 0 bases, with 9 bases between the two germline ends. The CDR3 has 15 residues. Looked up from germline, CDR1 is GTSNPN and CDR2 is SVGIG (reference sequence).

The V gene is TRBV7-9, the J gene TRBJ2-1, with D perhaps matching TRBD1 or TRBD2 (5 bases each). The V end lost 5 bases, the J end lost 0 bases, and 17 bases lay between the germline ends. This CDR3 is 17 amino acids long. Germline V gene lookup returns CDR1 SEHNR and CDR2 FQNEAQ (reference sequence). The CDR3 region has the DNA TGTGCCAGCAGCCGCGAGAGGGGATTCAGCTCCTACAATGAGCAGTTCTTC. Translation gives CASSRERGFSSYNEQFF.

A few counts support this clonotype. The chain carries TRBV12-3 or TRBV12-4 and TRBJ1-1; no reliable D call. This CDR3 is 13 amino acids long. V lost 3 bases and J lost 2, with 7 bases in between. The CDR3 sequence is CASSFRVNTEAFF. DNA for the CDR3: TGTGCCAGCAGTTTCCGGGTCAACACTGAAGCTTTCTTT.

The chain couples TRBV6-6 to TRBJ1-6, with TRBD1 identical over 7 bases. Germline V gene sequence: CDR1 MNHNY, CDR2 SVGAGI (reference sequence). The length of the CDR3 is 15 residues. The junction had 9 bases not matched to a gene; V was cut back by 6 bases and J by 7 bases. The CDR3, as DNA: TGTGCCAGCAGGCCTACGGGACAGTACAATTCACCCCTCCACTTT. Translation: CASRPTGQYNSPLHF.

The chain joins TRBV30 to TRBJ2-7; a possible D gene is TRBD1 (6 bases). V was trimmed by 3 bases and J by 0 bases, leaving 15 bases between them. Germline CDR1 reads GTSNPN; CDR2 reads SVGIG (reference sequence). The CDR3 covers 15 residues. The CDR3, as DNA: TGTGCCTGGAGCGGCTTTCAGGGGAGCTCCTACGAGCAGTACTTC. Translation gives CAWSGFQGSSYEQYF.

The chain carries TRBV19 and TRBJ1-1; D gene ambiguous. Trimming stripped 6 bases from V and 4 bases from J, with 12 bases between. CDR3 length: 13 amino acids. From germline, CDR1 is LNHDA and CDR2 SQIVND (reference sequence). DNA for the CDR3: TGTGCCAGTAGCCTTACACTGGGCACTGAAGCTTTCTTT. Protein sequence: CASSLTLGTEAFF.